The sequence of this T cell receptor beta chain was determined in a study of shared clonotypes between healthy human individuals. Whole-study context: Aged between 18 and 49, the donors were two women and three men.

With 3 bases removed from V and 2 bases from J, the gap between germline ends came to 15 bases. The CDR3 is made up of 16 amino acids. Germline assignment: CDR1 MGHRA and CDR2 YSYEKL. In the original workflow: ImmunoSEQ supplied junction-only sequences lacking quality scores, so filtering was different. The protocol was immunoSEQ multiplex PCR, while the TCRdb copy is restricted to in-frame clones and leaves out a portion. That table is the source of V, J and clone size, and D and trimming were worked out from the DNA. The repertoire holds around 750,000 clones, with roughly 70% as singletons. In the CD4+ fraction, cells were divided into CD45RA+ naive and CD45RA-negative memory subsets.

This TCR came from a woman aged 25 to 39 in good health. V is TRBV4-1 and J is TRBJ2-3, with unresolved D. The source material was memory CD4+ T cells sorted from blood. Subset reported: CD45RA-negative fraction. The CDR3 DNA is TGCGCCAGCAGCCATCGTACTGGATCCTACACAGATACGCAGTATTTT. This codes for CASSHRTGSYTDTQYF.